The source of this T cell receptor beta chain is a study of cytomegalovirus exposure and HLA in healthy donors. Trimming at V came to 2 bases and at J to 6 bases, leaving 7 bases not matched to a gene. Germline V gives CDR1 SGHKS, CDR2 YYEKEE (reference sequence). The CDR3 has 14 residues. PCR primers comprised 60 Vbeta and 13 Jbeta primers. Clones were read by immunoSEQ multiplex PCR, and TCRdb kept only the in-frame ones, dropping some. The sample lists roughly 170,000 clones, 80% to 90% occurring once. The rearrangement uses TRBV5-5 and TRBJ2-7; 8 bases align to TRBD1. Sequenced sample: PBMCs. This clonotype was sampled from a girl aged 2-10 years in good health and CMV-seropositive. CDR3: CASSFWTGLSEQYF. The CDR3 DNA follows: TGTGCCAGCAGCTTTTGGACAGGGTTGTCCGAGCAGTACTTC.